This T cell receptor (beta chain) was captured in a study of CD4+ T cells in melanoma. Findings and caveats of the study: A reported correlation linked neoantigen-specific CD4+ T cells to CD8+, macrophage and B cell function. Neoantigen-specific CD4+ T cells in melanoma reportedly had diverse differentiation states.

V trimming: 2 bases; J trimming: 5 bases; junction bases outside the gene matches: 9. The germline V gene has CDR1 SGHRS and CDR2 YFSETQ. This CDR3 spans 15 amino acids. A remark on this clone: Its target is unknown.

This table comes from immunoSEQ multiplex PCR, and its TCRdb copy is limited to in-frame clones, with some not included. The data contain thousands of clones, about two thirds of them singletons. The sequence derives from a human donor with melanoma. What was sequenced was cells from a culture (not recorded whether cultured in vitro). V gene TRBV5-1 combines with J gene TRBJ1-1; 7 bases line up with TRBD1. The CDR3 protein is CASSFRQGATTEAFF. The CDR3 region has the DNA TGCGCCAGCAGCTTCCGACAGGGAGCAACAACTGAAGCTTTCTTT.